This entry features one TCR beta chain sequence. These data originate in a study of T cell responses to AZD1222 COVID-19 vaccine. Germline lookup yields CDR1 MNHEY and CDR2 SMNVEV (reference sequence). The length of the CDR3 is 16 residues. Trimming removed 5 bases at V and 8 bases at J, with 24 bases between. Only in-frame clones appear in the TCRdb table, and some are missing; sequencing was by immunoSEQ multiplex PCR. This table holds 40,000 to 65,000 clones, approximately 88% found once. Here the sequenced sample was peripheral blood, taken on day 0 of AZD1222 vaccination. This clonotype originated in an adult in good health. The V and J genes are TRBV27 and TRBJ1-2; unclear D gene. The CDR3 loop is CASSRFEVSLGGGYTF. In nucleotides, the CDR3 is TGTGCCAGCAGTCGATTCGAAGTTTCACTGGGAGGAGGCTACACCTTC.